These 26 T cell receptor beta chains originate from one sample sequenced in a study of monozygotic twins with inflammatory bowel disease (dated by TCRdb to between 2018 and 2021). Libraries were prepared through 5' RACE. Sequencing used an Illumina HiSeq 2500. TCRdb reprocessed the reads; each CDR3 protein sequence makes one entry, and DNA is unavailable. The sample table includes some 90,000 distinct CDR3 sequences. 7.4% of the sample is held by the ten biggest clonotypes. The source material was blood. The receptors were gathered from a human donor with ulcerative colitis or Crohn's disease, or a healthy co-twin of an affected twin (not recorded which).

V and J are TRBV29-1 and TRBJ1-2; TCRdb reports TRBD1, a call that lacks DNA to check it against. Germline CDR1 SQVTM, CDR2 ANQGSEA. This CDR3 has 11 amino acids. This CDR3 reads CSVGDSYGYTF.

The CDR3 loop is CAISTLAGSYNEQFF. This chain links TRBV10-3 with TRBJ2-1; the TCRdb call, TRBD2, lacks DNA for checking. CDR3 length: 15 residues. Germline CDR1 and CDR2: ENHRY and SYGVKD.

V and J are TRBV20-1 and TRBJ1-1; the TRBD1 assignment by TCRdb is unverifiable without DNA. The CDR3 spans 13 residues. Per the germline V gene, CDR1 is DFQATT and CDR2 is SNEGSKA (reference sequence). CDR3 protein: CSARFTGIIEAFF.

V usage is TRBV7-2 and J usage is TRBJ2-5; without DNA, the TCRdb call of TRBD2 cannot be checked. The germline gives CDR1 SGHTA, CDR2 FQGNSA. The CDR3 sequence is 15 residues long. CDR3 sequence: CASSLEGSRQETQYF.

The V and J genes are TRBV5-1 and TRBJ2-5; TCRdb designates TRBD1, a call that cannot be tested without DNA. Germline loops: CDR1 SGHRS, CDR2 YFSETQ. CDR3 length: 15 residues. The CDR3 sequence is CASSRDRGSQETQYF.

The chain employs TRBV6-5 and TRBJ2-6; there is no DNA to check the TCRdb D call of TRBD1. Germline V lookup: CDR1 MNHEY, CDR2 SVGAGI. The CDR3 is 18 residues long. The CDR3 sequence is CASSYSTGFRSGANVLTF.

This chain joins TRBV2 and TRBJ2-3; there is no DNA to check the TCRdb D call of TRBD1. The germline V gene has CDR1 SNHLY and CDR2 FYNNEI. This CDR3 region has 14 residues. The CDR3 region is CATRLAGHTDTQYF.

The chain has TRBV3-1 and TRBJ2-3. The CDR3 consists of 14 residues. CDR1 is LGHDT and CDR2 is YNNKEL in the germline V gene (reference sequence). CDR3 protein: CASSQGSHTDTQYF.

V is TRBV20-1 and J is TRBJ2-7. The CDR3 sequence is 11 residues long. CDR1 is DFQATT, CDR2 SNEGSKA, per germline (reference sequence). The CDR3 reads CSARDESEQYF.

The rearrangement uses TRBV6-6 and TRBJ1-2. The CDR3 loop spans 14 amino acids. CDR1 MNHNY and CDR2 SVGAGI come from the germline V gene (reference sequence). The CDR3 spells CASSYGGGIYGYTF.

The chain links TRBV3-1 to TRBJ1-2; no DNA is available, so the TRBD1 call from TCRdb remains unchecked. In germline, CDR1 is LGHDT, CDR2 YNNKEL (reference sequence). The CDR3 spans 14 residues. CDR3 amino acids: CASSQGQQSYGYTF.

This chain joins TRBV7-8 and TRBJ1-4; as DNA is missing, the TRBD1 call by TCRdb cannot be tested. Germline V gives CDR1 SGHVS, CDR2 FQNEAQ. The CDR3 is 15 residues long. Here the CDR3 reads CASSLDRGRAEKLFF.

This chain uses TRBV21-1 with TRBJ1-5. TRBV21-1 counts as a pseudogene. CDR3 length: 16 residues. The CDR3 loop is CASSKFARRTNQPQHF.

CDR3 sequence reads: CASKGQGVSNEQFF. The gene calls are TRBV5-1 and TRBJ2-1; TCRdb lists TRBD1, though no DNA is available to test this call. The CDR3 loop spans 14 amino acids. Germline V CDR1 and CDR2: SGHRS, YFSETQ.

The chain recombines TRBV12-3 or TRBV12-4 with TRBJ2-5; the D call from TCRdb, TRBD2, cannot be confirmed without DNA. CDR3 length: 15 amino acids. The CDR3 reads CASSQGRGGVSNQYF.

The chain is built from TRBV3-1 and TRBJ2-1; TCRdb's D call, TRBD2, is unchecked because there is no DNA. Germline V gene lookup returns CDR1 LGHDT and CDR2 YNNKEL (reference sequence). This CDR3 contains 20 residues. The CDR3 reads CASSPKAGTSGGGWNNEQFF.

This chain links TRBV5-6 with TRBJ2-2; TCRdb's assignment of TRBD2 cannot be checked, as there is no DNA. The CDR3 totals 18 residues. Germline V lookup: CDR1 SGHDT, CDR2 YYEEEE. The CDR3 reads CASSPLAGAVPRTGELFF.

V gene TRBV5-1 combines with J gene TRBJ1-1; the TRBD1 assignment by TCRdb is unverifiable without DNA. Germline lookup yields CDR1 SGHRS and CDR2 YFSETQ. The CDR3 is made up of 15 amino acids. The CDR3 loop reads CASSRTGKQNTEAFF.

The chain employs TRBV20-1 and TRBJ2-7; TCRdb gives TRBD2 as the D gene, but with no DNA this cannot be confirmed. The CDR3 has 14 amino acids. Germline lookup yields CDR1 DFQATT and CDR2 SNEGSKA (reference sequence). The CDR3 sequence: CSAPGTSGLYEQYF.

The chain links TRBV24-1 to TRBJ2-5; with no DNA, the TCRdb D assignment of TRBD1 cannot be verified. The CDR3 is 15 amino acids. Germline V gives CDR1 KGHDR, CDR2 SFDVKD. The CDR3 reads CATSDGIGGRETQYF.

J is TRBJ2-7 and V is TRBV5-1; TCRdb's D call of TRBD1 is untestable without DNA. Germline loops: CDR1 SGHRS, CDR2 YFSETQ. The CDR3 spans 15 residues. This CDR3 is CASSRTGHQANEQYF.

This chain links TRBV5-8 with TRBJ1-1; TCRdb selects TRBD1, and the lack of DNA leaves this call unchecked. Germline V gene sequence: CDR1 SGHTS, CDR2 YDEGEE. The CDR3 has 15 amino acids. CDR3 loop: CASNIDPGSDTEAFF.

J is TRBJ1-1 and V is TRBV6-5; TCRdb's assignment of TRBD1 cannot be checked, as there is no DNA. This CDR3 spans 12 amino acids. CDR1 is MNHEY and CDR2 is SVGAGI in the germline V gene. CDR3 region: CAVYRVNTEAFF.

This clonotype shows up as medium-sized by frequency. The V call is TRBV5-1, the J call TRBJ1-5; TCRdb's D call of TRBD1 is untestable without DNA. The CDR3 is made up of 15 amino acids. Germline V gene data show CDR1 as SGHRS and CDR2 as YFSETQ. CDR3 amino acids: CASSLTGADNQPQHF. Looking up the rest from reference TRBV5-1 and TRBJ1-5 gives the full variable domain: KAGVTQTPRYLIKTRGQQVTLSCSPISGHRSVSWYQQTPGQGLQFLFEYFSETQRNKGNFPGRFSGRQFSNSRSEMNVSTLELGDSALYLCASSLTGADNQPQHFGDGTRLSIL.

The chain joins TRBV29-1 to TRBJ2-3. CDR1 is SQVTM and CDR2 is ANQGSEA in the germline V gene. This CDR3 is built from 12 residues. The chain's CDR3 is CSVEVLGDTQYF.

The CDR3 reads CASSQPGGEAFF. V is TRBV3-1 and J is TRBJ1-1; lacking DNA, the TRBD1 call made by TCRdb goes unchecked. CDR1 is LGHDT and CDR2 is YNNKEL in the germline V gene (reference sequence). The CDR3 spans 12 residues.